The rows below give T cell receptor beta chains drawn from one sample of a study of cytomegalovirus exposure and HLA in healthy donors. Libraries were prepared by immunoSEQ multiplex PCR; TCRdb keeps only in-frame clonotypes and omits some of them. The sample contains 200,000 to 250,000 clones, roughly 80% of which appear only once. The sample was PBMCs. The origin of the receptors is a woman between 35 and 50 years old in good health and CMV-seropositive. Both conserved end residues are part of each CDR3. D genes are given only for firm matches. Where a row states a size, it is once, few, many or the class of an expanded clone; other rows omit it.

D	size	V	J	CDR3	DNA
-	few	TRBV6-6	TRBJ1-1	CASGPYMNTEAFF	TGTGCCAGCGGGCCTTACATGAACACTGAAGCTTTCTTT
-	-	TRBV30	TRBJ1-2	CAWSVARLNYGYTF	TGTGCCTGGAGTGTGGCACGACTTAACTATGGCTACACCTTC
-	-	TRBV19	TRBJ2-1	CASSIYGPENLNEQFF	TGTGCCAGTAGTATATATGGGCCTGAAAACCTGAATGAGCAGTTCTTC
-	-	TRBV5-1	TRBJ2-3	CASSLAPSGPSTDTQYF	TGCGCCAGCAGCTTGGCCCCCAGCGGCCCTAGCACAGATACGCAGTATTTT
-	-	TRBV9	TRBJ2-7	CASSVGGGTLEQYF	TGTGCCAGCAGCGTAGGTGGCGGCACGCTCGAGCAGTACTTC
TRBD2	-	TRBV6-4	TRBJ2-3	CASSITSGGSTDTQYF	TGTGCCAGCAGTATCACTAGCGGGGGGAGCACAGATACGCAGTATTTT
-	-	TRBV7-9	TRBJ2-7	CSSSSLALEQYF	TGTTCCAGCAGCAGTCTAGCCCTCGAGCAGTACTTC
TRBD2	-	TRBV9	TRBJ2-1	CASSAEGLRNLNEQFF	TGTGCCAGCAGCGCCGAGGGACTACGGAACCTCAATGAGCAGTTCTTC
-	once	TRBV7-3	TRBJ2-3	CASSLNAGNTDTQYF	TGTGCCAGCAGCTTAAATGCGGGAAACACAGATACGCAGTATTTT
-	-	TRBV11-2	TRBJ2-1	CASSVWGAGQFF	TGTGCCAGCAGCGTTTGGGGCGCCGGGCAGTTCTTC
TRBD2	-	TRBV10-3	TRBJ2-7	CAISELGGGTSSYEQYF	TGTGCCATCAGTGAGTTGGGCGGGGGGACCTCCTCCTACGAGCAGTACTTC
-	-	TRBV5-1	TRBJ2-7	CASSLGIQGPYEQYF	TGCGCCAGCAGCCTGGGAATACAGGGACCCTACGAGCAGTACTTC
-	-	TRBV7-9	TRBJ2-3	CASRPDSDTQYF	TGTGCCAGCAGACCAGACAGCGATACGCAGTATTTT
-	once	TRBV7-9	TRBJ1-2	CSSSLIRRNYGYTF	TGTTCCAGCAGCTTAATCAGGCGAAACTATGGCTACACCTTC
TRBD1	once	TRBV7-9	TRBJ1-1	CSSSLGQGNTEAFF	TGTTCCAGCAGTCTCGGACAGGGGAACACTGAAGCTTTCTTT
-	-	TRBV7-9	TRBJ2-5	CASSSPGTTSRQETQYF	TGTGCCAGCAGCTCTCCGGGTACAACATCCCGTCAGGAGACCCAGTACTTC
-	-	TRBV6-6	TRBJ2-5	CASSYSRAEGETQYF	TGTGCCAGCAGTTACTCCCGAGCGGAGGGGGAGACCCAGTACTTC
TRBD2	-	TRBV18	TRBJ2-7	CASSPGLAGGRDEQYF	TGTGCCAGCTCACCAGGACTAGCGGGAGGGAGGGACGAGCAGTACTTC
TRBD2	-	TRBV10-1	TRBJ2-7	CASRASGTYEQYF	TGCGCCAGCAGGGCTAGCGGAACCTACGAGCAGTACTTC
-	few	TRBV5-1	TRBJ2-4	CASSSDSLKNIQYF	TGCGCCAGCAGCTCGGACAGTCTCAAAAACATTCAGTACTTC
-	-	TRBV6-1	TRBJ1-2	CASSYGGGYTF	TGTGCCAGCAGTTACGGCGGAGGCTACACCTTC
-	-	TRBV11-3	TRBJ1-1	CASEVNTEAFF	TGTGCCAGTGAGGTGAACACTGAAGCTTTCTTT
TRBD1	-	TRBV2	TRBJ1-6	CASRDGQGDNSPLHF	TGTGCCAGCAGGGACGGACAGGGAGACAATTCACCCCTCCACTTT